Sequencing of this T cell receptor beta chain was carried out in a study of blood T cell repertoires in COVID-19. Method: immunoSEQ multiplex PCR; TCRdb's copy keeps in-frame clones and lacks some. The table lists 190,000 or so clones, about 86% of them singletons. Germline CDR1 and CDR2: LNHDA and SQIVND (reference sequence). CDR3 length: 13 amino acids. V lost 6 bases and J 3 bases, leaving 12 bases between the germline ends. Sequencing was carried out using peripheral blood. The chain joins TRBV19 to TRBJ2-7, with a tentative D call TRBD1 (7 bases). The sequence was collected from a woman aged 70-85 years with acute or convalescent COVID-19. This CDR3 reads CASSQGGVYEQYF. CDR3 bases: TGTGCCAGTAGCCAGGGGGGAGTCTACGAGCAGTACTTC.